Listed here are 19 T cell receptor beta chains from one sample, sequenced in a study of blood T cell repertoires in COVID-19 (dated by TCRdb to between 2020 and 2021). Receptor libraries were prepared by the immunoSEQ multiplex PCR assay. TCRdb mirrors the immuneACCESS table, restricted to in-frame sequences. Some clones are absent from its copies; in checked studies, under half trace to an unresolved V gene, and the reason for the others is unknown. Within this sample are approximately 300,000 clones, with around 84% of them counted one time only. Together, the top ten hold approximately 1.9% of the sample. What was sequenced was PBMCs or T cells enriched from blood (not recorded which). These receptors were obtained from a woman aged 25 to 45 who had been exposed to COVID-19.

The genes are TRBV18 and TRBJ1-6; possibly TRBD1 for D (6 bases). Germline CDR1 KGHSH, CDR2 LQKENI. V lost 5 bases, J lost 8 bases, and 19 bases lay in between. The CDR3 is 16 amino acids. Here the CDR3 reads CASSSTGKGVYSPLHF. Here the CDR3 DNA reads TGTGCCAGCTCATCCACAGGGAAGGGGGTTTATTCACCCCTCCACTTT.

The chain joins TRBV30 to TRBJ1-6; 9 nucleotides match TRBD1. Germline V gives CDR1 GTSNPN, CDR2 SVGIG (reference sequence). This CDR3 is 16 amino acids long. V lost 1 base, J lost 9 bases, and 10 bases stayed unmatched. The CDR3: CAWSAPSQGAGSPLHF. The CDR3 DNA reads as TGTGCCTGGAGTGCCCCATCACAGGGGGCGGGTTCACCCCTCCACTTT.

This clone has more than one count but fewer than ten. The V and J genes are TRBV7-3 and TRBJ2-3, with 9 bases identical to TRBD2. The CDR3 runs to 15 residues. Germline CDR1 SGHTA, CDR2 FQGTGA. The ends lost 3 bases at V and 6 bases at J; junction bases unmatched: 7. CDR3 sequence (DNA): TGTGCCAGCAGCTTTACGAGCGGGGGGAGGGATACGCAGTATTTT. Protein: CASSFTSGGRDTQYF.

V and J are TRBV19 and TRBJ1-1; TRBD1 matches at 9 bases. This CDR3 is built from 13 residues. Trimming removed 7 bases from V and 5 bases from J; junction bases left unmatched: 5. The germline gives CDR1 LNHDA, CDR2 SQIVND (reference sequence). CDR3 in amino acids: CASKGQGLTEAFF. CDR3 in DNA: TGTGCCAGTAAAGGACAGGGGTTGACTGAAGCTTTCTTT.

V usage is TRBV5-4 and J usage is TRBJ2-2; 14 bases line up with TRBD2. From germline, CDR1 is SGHNT and CDR2 YYREEE (reference sequence). This CDR3 comprises 20 residues. V dropped 2 bases and J dropped 0; count of bases not matched to a gene: 9. CDR3 DNA sequence: TGTGCCAGCAGCTTTCGACTAGCGGGAGGGAAGTTCGCGAACACCGGGGAGCTGTTTTTT. Its translation: CASSFRLAGGKFANTGELFF.

This clone occurred once. The chain has TRBV20-1 and TRBJ2-7; 8 bases match TRBD1. Germline V gene data show CDR1 as DFQATT and CDR2 as SNEGSKA (reference sequence). The CDR3 contains 14 residues. The V segment lost 3 bases and the J segment 0 bases; nucleotides outside the gene matches: 4. DNA for the CDR3: TGCAGTGCTAGTTGGCAGGGGGCCTCCTACGAGCAGTACTTC. Protein product: CSASWQGASYEQYF.

The chain is built from TRBV5-5 and TRBJ2-7; TRBD1 aligns across 11 bases. The CDR3 has 15 amino acids. The V and J ends lost 2 bases and 3 bases, in that order; junction bases with no gene match: 4. In germline, CDR1 is SGHKS, CDR2 YYEKEE (reference sequence). CDR3 sequence (DNA): TGTGCCAGCAGCTTTCCCGGGACAGGGGGCTACGAGCAGTACTTC. Protein product: CASSFPGTGGYEQYF.

V gene TRBV6-5 combines with J gene TRBJ2-4; D may be TRBD2 (7 bases). V lost 5 bases, J lost 15 bases, and 26 bases lay in between. Germline lookup yields CDR1 MNHEY and CDR2 SVGAGI. The CDR3 has 15 amino acids. The CDR3 nucleotides are TGTGCCAGCAGTCCCGGACCTCCTATACAGGGAGGGGGGTACTTC. Protein product: CASSPGPPIQGGGYF.

V is TRBV6-5 and J is TRBJ1-1; 8 bases map to TRBD1. Per germline, CDR1 MNHEY and CDR2 SVGAGI. The trim removed 6 bases at V and 5 bases at J, leaving 5 bases unmatched. This CDR3 contains 13 residues. The CDR3 DNA reads TGTGCCAGCAGGCGACAGGGGTTGACTGAAGCTTTCTTT. Translated, it gives CASRRQGLTEAFF.

This clone showed up just a few times. The chain recombines TRBV2 with TRBJ2-3, with D maybe TRBD2 (7 bases). Per the germline V gene, CDR1 is SNHLY and CDR2 is FYNNEI. Deletions cut 3 bases from V and 2 bases from J, with 15 bases between. This CDR3 has 16 residues. For the CDR3, the DNA is TGTGCCAGCAGTGATTCCCGGGGGGCCCTCACAGATACGCAGTATTTT. Translated, it gives CASSDSRGALTDTQYF.

This sequence joins TRBV5-1 and TRBJ1-1, with TRBD1 identical over 7 bases. The CDR3 has 16 amino acids. CDR1 and CDR2 from the germline V gene are SGHRS and YFSETQ. Trimming cost V 0 bases and J 2 bases; bases outside gene matches: 7. CDR3 sequence (DNA): TGCGCCAGCAGCTTGGGGTTAGGGACAGCTAACACTGAAGCTTTCTTT. Translation: CASSLGLGTANTEAFF.

This clone has just a few counts. The V call is TRBV5-1, the J call TRBJ1-3; tentative D call: TRBD1 (6 bases). The germline V gene has CDR1 SGHRS and CDR2 YFSETQ. V was shortened by 0 bases and J by 2 bases, with 12 bases between the two germline ends. This CDR3 is built from 16 residues. In nucleotides, the CDR3 is TGCGCCAGCAGCTTGGACCCACAGGGTGCTGGAAACACCATATATTTT. It yields the protein CASSLDPQGAGNTIYF.

The chain combines TRBV19 with TRBJ2-7; D call uncertain. The ends were cut back, 3 bases at V and 2 bases at J, with 17 bases in the middle. CDR1 and CDR2 from the germline V gene are LNHDA and SQIVND (reference sequence). This CDR3 is built from 16 residues. Here the CDR3 reads CASSISWADPTYEQYF. The CDR3, as DNA: TGTGCCAGTAGTATTTCCTGGGCTGATCCTACCTACGAGCAGTACTTC.

This sequence joins TRBV27 and TRBJ1-1; 7 positions agree with TRBD1. The germline V gene encodes CDR1 MNHEY and CDR2 SMNVEV (reference sequence). The CDR3 is made up of 12 amino acids. J was trimmed by 5 bases and V by 6 bases; bases with no gene match: 3. CDR3 DNA sequence: TGTGCCAGCAGGGGGACAGTAACTGAAGCTTTCTTT. It translates to CASRGTVTEAFF.

The sample holds one count of this clone. The chain combines TRBV5-4 with TRBJ1-3; D call uncertain. The V gene lost 1 base and the J gene lost 1 base, with 6 bases spanning the gap. This CDR3 region has 14 residues. The germline CDR1 and CDR2 sequences are SGHNT and YYREEE (reference sequence). CDR3 residues: CASSLSGSGNTIYF. The CDR3 region has the DNA TGTGCCAGCAGCTTGTCGGGGTCTGGAAACACCATATATTTT.

The chain carries TRBV19 and TRBJ1-2; 9 bases line up with TRBD1. The V gene end was trimmed by 4 bases and the J gene end by 3 bases; junction bases not matched to a gene: 12. The CDR3 length is 17 residues. CDR1 and CDR2 (germline): LNHDA, SQIVND (reference sequence). CDR3 sequence reads: CASSNRQGGLDYYGYTF. The CDR3 DNA sequence: TGTGCCAGTAGTAACCGACAGGGGGGATTGGATTACTATGGCTACACCTTC.

J is TRBJ1-2 and V is TRBV23-1; weak D call: TRBD1 (6 bases). TRBV23-1 is given ORF status, its function remaining uncertain. Trimming pared 10 bases from V and 6 bases from J, leaving 12 bases between. CDR3 size: 11 residues. CDR3 region: CATRGSNGYTF. CDR3 DNA sequence: TGCGCCACGAGGGGGAGCAATGGCTACACCTTC.

The chain recombines TRBV5-1 with TRBJ2-7, with D perhaps TRBD1 (6 bases). The V gene's germline CDR1 is SGHRS and CDR2 YFSETQ. The V end lost 4 bases, the J end lost 5 bases, and 19 bases lay between the germline ends. The CDR3 has 15 amino acids. CDR3 protein: CASSLDRYSSDEQYF. The CDR3, as DNA: TGCGCCAGCAGCCTCGACAGGTATAGTTCGGACGAGCAGTACTTC.

The rearrangement links TRBV4-3 to TRBJ2-3; 8 bases align to TRBD1. This CDR3 has 16 residues. Germline V CDR1 and CDR2: LGHNA, YSLEER. V trimming: 1 base; J trimming: 0 bases; junction bases outside the gene matches: 3. The CDR3 region is CASSQGTGISTDTQYF. The CDR3 DNA reads TGCGCCAGCAGCCAAGGGACAGGGATTAGCACAGATACGCAGTATTTT.